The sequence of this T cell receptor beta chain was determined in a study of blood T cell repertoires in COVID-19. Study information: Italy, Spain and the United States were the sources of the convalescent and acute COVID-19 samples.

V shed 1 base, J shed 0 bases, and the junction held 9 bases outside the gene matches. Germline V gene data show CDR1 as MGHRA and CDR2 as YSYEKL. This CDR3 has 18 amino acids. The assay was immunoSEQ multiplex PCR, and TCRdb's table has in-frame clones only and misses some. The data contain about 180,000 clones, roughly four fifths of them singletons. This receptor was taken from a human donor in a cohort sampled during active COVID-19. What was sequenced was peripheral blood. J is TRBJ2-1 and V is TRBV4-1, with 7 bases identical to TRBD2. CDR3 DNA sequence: TGCGCCAGCAGCCAAGTGGACGCGGGGGTGAGCTCCTACAATGAGCAGTTCTTC. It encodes CASSQVDAGVSSYNEQFF.